These 31 T cell receptor beta chains share one sample of origin, sequenced in a study of blood T cells in healthy people across ages. With a J-beta primer mix and a sample-barcoded 5' primer, a second PCR ran about 7 to 11 cycles. MiXCR, applied by TCRdb to the 5' RACE reads, yields one record per CDR3 protein. The sample carries over a million distinct CDR3 sequences, less than 50% recorded once. The sequenced sample consisted of blood. Source of these receptors: a woman aged 55-69 years in good health.

Concerning this clonotype itself: A junction boundary mismatches the germline segment, possibly from a read error. The V and J genes are TRBV6-1 and TRBJ1-6, with D perhaps TRBD1 (5 bases). Germline CDR1 reads MNHNS; CDR2 reads SASEGT. The CDR3 totals 15 residues. The CDR3 spells CASSEFQGYDSPLNF. The CDR3 DNA reads as TGTGCCAGCAGTGAATTCCAGGGATATGATTCACCCCTCAACTTT.

This clonotype was picked up a small number of times. This chain joins TRBV14 and TRBJ1-1; possible D gene TRBD1, 5 bases. The CDR3 is 15 residues long. Trimming removed 4 bases at V and 1 base at J, with 13 bases between. The V gene's germline CDR1 is SGHDN and CDR2 FVKESK. The CDR3 loop is CASSLWGGSNTEAFF. CDR3 sequence (DNA): TGTGCCAGCAGCCTATGGGGCGGTTCGAACACTGAAGCTTTCTTT.

V gene TRBV4-1 combines with J gene TRBJ2-5, with a tentative D call TRBD1 (7 bases). CDR1 is MGHRA, CDR2 YSYEKL, per germline. CDR3 length equals 15 residues. The V gene lost 2 bases and the J gene lost 6 bases, with 16 bases spanning the gap. The CDR3 DNA sequence: TGCGCCAGCAGCCAACAGGGGGGCGTCGGAAAGACCCAGTACTTC. Translated, it gives CASSQQGGVGKTQYF.

This clonotype was detected a few times. The V gene is TRBV4-2, the J gene TRBJ1-1; 8 bases are a match to TRBD1. The V segment lost 3 bases and the J segment 6 bases; nucleotides outside the gene matches: 6. In germline, CDR1 is LGHNA, CDR2 YNFKEQ. This CDR3 is built from 14 residues. The CDR3 nucleotides read TGTGCCAGCAGCCAGGAGACAGGGGCGCCTGAAGCTTTCTTT. Amino acid sequence: CASSQETGAPEAFF.

This chain uses TRBV12-3 or TRBV12-4 with TRBJ2-7; 8 nucleotides align to TRBD2. The junction had 5 bases not matched to a gene; V was cut back by 7 bases and J by 0 bases. The CDR3 loop spans 14 amino acids. CDR3 nucleotide sequence: TGTGCCAGCAAACGCGGGGGGAGCTCCTACGAGCAGTACTTC. It yields the protein CASKRGGSSYEQYF.

The chain has TRBV6-1 and TRBJ2-6, with D uncertain. With 1 base removed from V and 0 bases from J, the gap between germline ends came to 7 bases. There are 16 residues in the CDR3. Germline V CDR1 and CDR2: MNHNS, SASEGT. The CDR3 DNA reads as TGTGCCAGCAGTGAAGGGCGGATCTCTGGGGCCAACGTCCTGACTTTC. This translates into CASSEGRISGANVLTF.

This clonotype appeared many times. This rearrangement joins TRBV29-1 to TRBJ2-7, with D tentatively TRBD1 (5 bases). The CDR3 consists of 13 residues. The V end was cut by 4 bases, the J end by 0 bases, with 10 bases between. The germline gives CDR1 SQVTM, CDR2 ANQGSEA. The CDR3, as DNA: TGCAGCGTTGCCAAGGGGCGCTCCTACGAGCAGTACTTC. It translates to CSVAKGRSYEQYF.

The chain combines TRBV6-5 with TRBJ1-6; 7 positions agree with TRBD1. The CDR3 contains 20 residues. Germline V CDR1 and CDR2: MNHEY, SVGAGI. V dropped 4 bases and J dropped 8; count of bases not matched to a gene: 23. CDR3: CASSSVKELGQLGPDSPLHF. The DNA of the CDR3 is TGTGCCAGCAGTTCAGTGAAGGAACTGGGACAGTTAGGTCCTGATTCACCCCTCCACTTT.

The chain is built from TRBV3-1 and TRBJ2-5, with TRBD2 matching over 8 bases. The germline CDR1 and CDR2 sequences are LGHDT and YNNKEL (reference sequence). The trim removed 0 bases at V and 3 bases at J, leaving 21 bases unmatched. The CDR3 has 21 amino acids. The CDR3 region has the DNA TGTGCCAGCAGCCAAGATGGTCGAGGGCGGGAGGCCCACCTGGGTGAAGAGACCCAGTACTTC. Protein product: CASSQDGRGREAHLGEETQYF.

This clonotype turned up a few times. This chain uses TRBV2 with TRBJ2-1, with D perhaps matching TRBD2 (6 bases). CDR1 is SNHLY and CDR2 is FYNNEI in the germline V gene. This CDR3 is built from 15 residues. Trimming removed 1 base at V and 8 bases at J, with 15 bases between. This CDR3 is CASSEEGVSGYEQFF. CDR3 DNA sequence: TGTGCCAGCAGTGAAGAAGGGGTTAGCGGATATGAGCAGTTCTTC.

The V call is TRBV18, the J call TRBJ2-4; tentatively, D is TRBD2 (5 bases). V was cut by 0 bases and J by 0 bases, with 9 bases left in between. This CDR3 is built from 16 residues. Germline V gene sequence: CDR1 KGHSH, CDR2 LQKENI. CDR3 residues: CASSPPGALAKNIQYF. The CDR3 DNA reads as TGTGCCAGCTCACCACCGGGAGCCTTAGCCAAAAACATTCAGTACTTC.

This chain joins TRBV12-5 and TRBJ1-1; tentatively, D is TRBD1 (6 bases). Germline V gene data show CDR1 as LGHNT and CDR2 as FRNRAP. The CDR3 length is 15 residues. Between the trimmed V and J ends, which lost 3 bases and 6 bases, there was a span of 17 bases. Written as DNA, the CDR3 is TGTGCTAGTGGTTTAGGGGGGACGGGGGGCGCTGAAGCTTTCTTT. This sequence encodes CASGLGGTGGAEAFF.

This clonotype was seen a few times. The chain combines TRBV5-1 with TRBJ2-1, with TRBD2 matching 12 bases. Germline-derived CDR1 and CDR2 are SGHRS and YFSETQ. V shed 4 bases, J shed 7 bases, and the junction held 6 bases outside the gene matches. The CDR3 runs 15 residues. CDR3 in DNA: TGCGCCAGCAGCACCGGGACTAGCGGGCTTAATGAGCAGTTCTTC. Translation gives CASSTGTSGLNEQFF.

The chain employs TRBV6-2 or TRBV6-3 and TRBJ2-7; D may be TRBD2 (6 bases). With 3 bases removed from V and 7 bases from J, the gap between germline ends came to 13 bases. CDR3 length: 13 residues. Germline CDR1 reads MNHEY; CDR2 reads SVGEGT. CDR3 nucleotides: TGTGCCAGCAGTTATAGCCTAGCGTTTGAGCAGTACTTC. Translating it yields CASSYSLAFEQYF.

This clonotype was counted between two and nine times. The chain combines TRBV27 with TRBJ2-7; the D gene is possibly TRBD2 (6 bases). This CDR3 contains 13 residues. V was cut by 6 bases and J by 12 bases, with 21 bases left in between. The germline CDR1 and CDR2 sequences are MNHEY and SMNVEV (reference sequence). DNA for the CDR3: TGTGCCAGCAGCCCTTACCCCGGGGAGGCGGGGTACTTC. Protein product: CASSPYPGEAGYF.

This clonotype was recorded a few times. DNA of the CDR3: TGTGCCAGCAGTTACGGGAGTGACAGGGGCCCCTACGAGCAGTACTTC. Encoded protein: CASSYGSDRGPYEQYF. The genes are TRBV6-5 and TRBJ2-7, with 8 bases matching TRBD1. CDR1 MNHEY and CDR2 SVGAGI come from the germline V gene. Trimming at V came to 2 bases and at J to 2 bases, leaving 8 bases not matched to a gene. This CDR3 has 16 amino acids.

In its sample, this clonotype was seen a few times. The chain is built from TRBV5-1 and TRBJ2-1; TRBD2 agrees at 8 bases. Germline CDR1 and CDR2: SGHRS and YFSETQ. V trimming: 0 bases; J trimming: 2 bases; junction bases outside the gene matches: 7. The CDR3 runs 17 residues. The CDR3 region is CASSLVSSGPAYNEQFF. The DNA of the CDR3 is TGCGCCAGCAGCTTGGTTTCTAGCGGGCCGGCCTACAATGAGCAGTTCTTC.

CDR3 sequence reads: CASSFGGAALGYGYTF. DNA of the CDR3: TGTGCCAGCAGTTTCGGCGGGGCAGCTCTGGGCTATGGCTACACCTTC. The V and J genes are TRBV27 and TRBJ1-2; D perhaps matches TRBD1 (5 bases). The CDR3 is 16 residues long. Germline loops: CDR1 MNHEY, CDR2 SMNVEV (reference sequence). V was clipped by 3 bases and J by 4 bases, with 18 bases between them.

In its sample, this clonotype was seen many times. The chain uses TRBV7-2 and TRBJ2-5; TRBD1 is a possible D gene (6 bases). Per germline, CDR1 SGHTA and CDR2 FQGNSA. With 5 bases removed from V and 4 bases from J, the gap between germline ends came to 14 bases. The CDR3 is 14 amino acids. Written as DNA, the CDR3 is TGTGCCAGCAGCCGACAAGGGGGAACAGAGACCCAGTACTTC. Its protein is CASSRQGGTETQYF.

This clonotype was counted once. The chain links TRBV28 to TRBJ2-5; tentatively, D is TRBD2 (5 bases). The CDR3 extends over 11 amino acids. Germline V gene lookup returns CDR1 MDHEN and CDR2 SYDVKM. Trimming left V 6 bases short and J 11 bases short, with 13 bases between. The CDR3 reads CASSEEVRQYF. CDR3 bases: TGTGCCAGCAGCGAGGAGGTACGGCAGTACTTC.

This clonotype was seen at least ten times. This may stem from a read error, because a much larger clone lies one nucleotide away. The CDR3: CAGRHGGNEQYF. DNA of the CDR3: TGTGCCGGGAGACACGGGGGTAACGAGCAGTACTTC. The chain combines TRBV30 with TRBJ2-7; TRBD2 is a possible D gene (6 bases). The germline CDR1 and CDR2 sequences are GTSNPN and SVGIG (reference sequence). The CDR3 runs 12 residues.

A few counts support this clonotype. The rearrangement links TRBV2 to TRBJ2-1; D remains unclear. V was cut by 4 bases and J by 10 bases, with 8 bases left in between. The CDR3 runs to 11 residues. CDR1 and CDR2 (germline): SNHLY, FYNNEI. The CDR3 DNA is TGTGCCAGCAGTGCTGCGTTAGAGCAGTTCTTC. Its translation is CASSAALEQFF. The full variable domain, completed using reference TRBV2 and TRBJ2-1, is EPEVTQTPSHQVTQMGQEVILRCVPISNHLYFYWYRQILGQKVEFLVSFYNNEISEKSEIFDDQFSVERPDGSNFTLKIRSTKLEDSAMYFCASSAALEQFFGPGTRLTVL.

In DNA form, the CDR3 reads TGCGCCAGCAGCTTGGCGGCAGGGTCGGAGACCCAGTACTTC. It translates to CASSLAAGSETQYF. The chain joins TRBV5-1 to TRBJ2-5; D is possibly TRBD1 (5 bases). Germline CDR1 SGHRS, CDR2 YFSETQ. The CDR3 loop spans 14 amino acids. V shed 0 bases and J shed 5 bases, with 11 bases lying between them.

The chain couples TRBV6-5 to TRBJ2-7, with D unresolved. The CDR3 covers 15 residues. CDR1 and CDR2 from the germline V gene are MNHEY and SVGAGI. Trimming pared 0 bases from V and 4 bases from J, leaving 13 bases between. The chain's CDR3 is CASSYSFTSPYEQYF. As DNA, the CDR3 is TGTGCCAGCAGTTACTCGTTCACCAGTCCTTACGAGCAGTACTTC.

The rearrangement uses TRBV6-5 and TRBJ2-1; D is undetermined. There are 16 residues in the CDR3. Trimming pared 0 bases from V and 0 bases from J, leaving 9 bases between. From germline, CDR1 is MNHEY and CDR2 SVGAGI. The CDR3 DNA follows: TGTGCCAGCAGTTACTCGCGCTCTAGCTCCTACAATGAGCAGTTCTTC. As protein: CASSYSRSSSYNEQFF.

This chain links TRBV11-2 with TRBJ2-1; D gene ambiguous. The CDR3 spans 14 residues. Trimming cost V 4 bases and J 2 bases, with 9 bases left between them. Germline CDR1 and CDR2: SGHAT and FQNNGV. The CDR3 here is CASSSRQAYNEQFF. The CDR3 nucleotides read TGTGCCAGCAGCTCGCGCCAGGCCTACAATGAGCAGTTCTTC.

In this sample, this clonotype turned up once. J is TRBJ2-7 and V is TRBV30, with a weak D call TRBD1 (6 bases). There are 14 residues in the CDR3. Germline V gives CDR1 GTSNPN, CDR2 SVGIG (reference sequence). V gave up 2 bases and J gave up 2 bases, with 13 bases separating them. The CDR3 protein is CAWSRTGKPYEQYF. In DNA form, the CDR3 reads TGTGCCTGGAGTCGAACAGGGAAACCCTACGAGCAGTACTTC.

This clonotype was picked up a small number of times. The chain couples TRBV25-1 to TRBJ2-7; possibly TRBD2 for D (6 bases). V lost 7 bases and J lost 6, with 16 bases in between. Germline-derived CDR1 and CDR2 are MGHDK and SYGVNS. The CDR3 covers 13 residues. The CDR3 loop reads CASTGTLRGEQYF. The CDR3 DNA reads TGTGCCAGCACCGGGACTCTTAGAGGCGAGCAGTACTTC.

The V gene is TRBV6-6, the J gene TRBJ2-1, with 13 nucleotides matching TRBD2. Germline V CDR1 and CDR2: MNHNY, SVGAGI (reference sequence). The CDR3 runs 13 residues. Trimming removed 10 bases from V and 7 bases from J; junction bases left unmatched: 4. For the CDR3, the DNA is TGTGCCACAGGGACTAGCGGGACGAATGAGCAGTTCTTC. Translating it yields CATGTSGTNEQFF.

This chain uses TRBV2 with TRBJ1-6; D gene unclear. The CDR3 contains 15 residues. The germline gives CDR1 SNHLY, CDR2 FYNNEI. Trimming took 3 bases from V and 7 from J, leaving 13 bases between them. The CDR3 loop reads CASSESRALNSPLHF. For the CDR3, the DNA is TGTGCCAGCAGTGAGAGTCGGGCCTTAAATTCACCCCTCCACTTT.

For this clonotype: The junction shows a germline mismatch at one end, possibly a read error. V usage is TRBV7-8 and J usage is TRBJ2-6, with a possible D match to TRBD1 (6 bases). The CDR3 runs 15 residues. Per the germline V gene, CDR1 is SGHVS and CDR2 is FQNEAQ. This CDR3 reads CASSYQGSGANALTF. As DNA, the CDR3 is TGTGCCAGCAGCTACCAGGGGTCTGGGGCCAACGCCCTGACTTTC.